A selection of T cell receptor beta chains follows, all from one sample in a study of shared clonotypes between healthy human individuals. Profiling relied on immunoSEQ multiplex PCR, and the TCRdb table lists in-frame clones only, not all of them. The table lists over a million clones, roughly 80% of them singletons. Sequencing was performed on memory CD4+ T cells sorted from blood. These receptors originate from a young man in good health. The CDR3 runs from the conserved cysteine through the conserved F or W.

CDR3 protein: CASSPNTDTQYF
V gene: TRBV28
J gene: TRBJ2-3

CDR3 protein: CASGLRQGMWTEAFF
V gene: TRBV12-5
J gene: TRBJ1-1

CDR3 protein: CASSIPGGPGELFF
V gene: TRBV19
J gene: TRBJ2-2

CDR3 protein: CAISESSEGYNEQFF
V gene: TRBV10-3
J gene: TRBJ2-1

CDR3 protein: CASGPGGGELFF
V gene: TRBV10-2
J gene: TRBJ2-2

CDR3 protein: CASSLAPRGYTF
V gene: TRBV7-9
J gene: TRBJ1-2

CDR3 protein: CASSVVGGTGELFF
V gene: TRBV9
J gene: TRBJ2-2

CDR3 protein: CASSRGIFEKLFF
V gene: TRBV7-2
J gene: TRBJ1-4

CDR3 protein: CASSEQSRGYTF
V gene: TRBV5-4
J gene: TRBJ1-2

CDR3 protein: CASSTGENFVF
V gene: TRBV9
J gene: TRBJ2-1

CDR3 protein: CASSLAAAGGLLDTQYF
V gene: TRBV7-6
J gene: TRBJ2-3

CDR3 protein: CASSFRPGGQPQHF
V gene: TRBV28
J gene: TRBJ1-5

CDR3 protein: CASSLPTAYEQYF
V gene: TRBV5-5
J gene: TRBJ2-7

CDR3 protein: CASSAGLSNQPQHF
V gene: TRBV10-2
J gene: TRBJ1-5

CDR3 protein: CASSLDSAGTEAFF
V gene: TRBV11-3
J gene: TRBJ1-1

CDR3 protein: CAWSVGRSNQPQHF
V gene: TRBV30
J gene: TRBJ1-5

CDR3 protein: CASRQGYEQYF
V gene: TRBV7-2
J gene: TRBJ2-7

CDR3 protein: CAEEGGARNYGYTF
V gene: TRBV30
J gene: TRBJ1-2

CDR3 protein: CAWSVAGGHTDTQYF
V gene: TRBV30
J gene: TRBJ2-3

CDR3 protein: CASSLIALRETQYF
V gene: TRBV5-5
J gene: TRBJ2-5

CDR3 protein: CASRLRENTEAFF
V gene: TRBV6-5
J gene: TRBJ1-1

CDR3 protein: CASSQNGGSPLHF
V gene: TRBV5-6
J gene: TRBJ1-6

CDR3 protein: CASSVVGGSLQETQYF
V gene: TRBV9
J gene: TRBJ2-5

CDR3 protein: CASSVEVADEQFF
V gene: TRBV9
J gene: TRBJ2-1

CDR3 protein: CASRRASGPLGSPLHF
V gene: TRBV7-2
J gene: TRBJ1-6

CDR3 protein: CASSPTEYEQYF
V gene: TRBV5-1
J gene: TRBJ2-7

CDR3 protein: CASRTRAEKLFF
V gene: TRBV6-6
J gene: TRBJ1-4

CDR3 protein: CASTRGMNTEAFF
V gene: TRBV6-5
J gene: TRBJ1-1

CDR3 protein: CSVEEPGAEKLFF
V gene: TRBV29-1
J gene: TRBJ1-4

CDR3 protein: CASSEAGPYEQYF
V gene: TRBV6-1
J gene: TRBJ2-7